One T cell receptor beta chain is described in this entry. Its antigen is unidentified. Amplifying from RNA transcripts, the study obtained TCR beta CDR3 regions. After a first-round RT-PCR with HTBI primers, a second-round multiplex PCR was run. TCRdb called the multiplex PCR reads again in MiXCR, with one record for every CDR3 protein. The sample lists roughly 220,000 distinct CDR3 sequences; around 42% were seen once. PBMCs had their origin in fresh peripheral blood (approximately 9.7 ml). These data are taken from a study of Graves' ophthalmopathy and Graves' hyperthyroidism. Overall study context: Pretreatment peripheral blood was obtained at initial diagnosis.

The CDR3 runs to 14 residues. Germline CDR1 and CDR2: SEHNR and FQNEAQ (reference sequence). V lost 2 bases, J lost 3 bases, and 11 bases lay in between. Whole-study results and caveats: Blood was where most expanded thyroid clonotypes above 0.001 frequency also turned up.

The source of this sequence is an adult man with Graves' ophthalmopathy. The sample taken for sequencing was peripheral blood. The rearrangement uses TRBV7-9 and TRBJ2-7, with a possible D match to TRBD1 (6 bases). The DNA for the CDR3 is TGTGCCAGCAGCTTATTACAGGGAAGCTACGAGCAGTACTTC. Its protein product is CASSLLQGSYEQYF.